These 5 T cell receptor beta chains were sequenced from one sample in a study of blood T cells in healthy people across ages. Using a J-beta primer mix together with a sample-barcoded 5' primer, a second PCR was run for about 6 to 12 cycles. TCRdb itself ran the 5' RACE reads through MiXCR, one entry per CDR3 protein. The sample lists approximately 880,000 distinct CDR3 sequences; 45% to 50% were seen once. Material for sequencing was blood. The receptor source for this set is a man in his thirties or forties in good health.

This clonotype was seen a few times. The rearrangement links TRBV4-2 to TRBJ1-1; 8 bases fit TRBD1. Trimming removed 3 bases from V and 5 bases from J; junction bases left unmatched: 8. Per the germline V gene, CDR1 is LGHNA and CDR2 is YNFKEQ. This CDR3 has 15 amino acids. Here the CDR3 reads CASSQADRDETEAFF. CDR3 DNA: TGTGCCAGCAGCCAGGCGGACAGGGATGAAACTGAAGCTTTCTTT.

J is TRBJ2-7 and V is TRBV7-9; D unclear. V gave up 5 bases and J gave up 4 bases, with 12 bases separating them. Germline loops: CDR1 SEHNR, CDR2 FQNEAQ (reference sequence). The CDR3 spans 13 residues. CDR3 coding DNA: TGTGCCAGCAGCCAAAGTCTCATTTACGAGCAGTACTTC. As protein: CASSQSLIYEQYF.

This chain connects TRBV27 to TRBJ1-6; D gene unclear. Germline V gene lookup returns CDR1 MNHEY and CDR2 SMNVEV (reference sequence). The V and J ends lost 7 bases and 8 bases respectively, with 9 bases between them. The CDR3 is 12 residues long. This chain's CDR3 is CASTLTDSPLHF. In nucleotides, the CDR3 is TGTGCCAGCACCCTGACGGATTCACCCCTCCACTTT.

On this clonotype: One end of the junction is discordant with germline, which a read error may explain. V usage is TRBV4-2 and J usage is TRBJ2-5; TRBD1 matches 8 bases. CDR1 is LGHNA, CDR2 YNFKEQ, per germline. The CDR3 contains 14 residues. CDR3 loop: CASSQDRVKETHYF. In nucleotides, the CDR3 is TGTGCCAGCAGCCAGGACAGGGTGAAAGAGACCCATTACTTC.

The rearrangement links TRBV7-9 to TRBJ2-7; TRBD1 might be the D (6 bases). CDR3 size: 15 residues. Germline V CDR1 and CDR2: SEHNR, FQNEAQ (reference sequence). The ends were cut back, 3 bases at V and 7 bases at J, with 19 bases in the middle. CDR3 loop: CASSFYEGTRGEQYF. CDR3 nucleotide sequence: TGTGCCAGCAGCTTCTACGAGGGGACAAGAGGGGAGCAGTACTTC.